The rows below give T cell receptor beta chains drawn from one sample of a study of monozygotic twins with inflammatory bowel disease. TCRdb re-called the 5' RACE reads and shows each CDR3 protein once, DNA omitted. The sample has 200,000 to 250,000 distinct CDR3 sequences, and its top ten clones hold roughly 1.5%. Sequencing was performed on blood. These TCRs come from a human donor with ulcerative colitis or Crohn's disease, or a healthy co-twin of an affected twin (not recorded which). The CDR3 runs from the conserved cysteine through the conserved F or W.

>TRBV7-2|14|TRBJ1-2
CASSMDRDTYGYTF
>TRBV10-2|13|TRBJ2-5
CASSTSHQETQYF
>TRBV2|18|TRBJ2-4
CASRADRGFPSAKNIQYF
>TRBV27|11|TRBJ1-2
CASSAGYGYTF
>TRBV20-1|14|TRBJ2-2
CSAPQGTNTGELFF
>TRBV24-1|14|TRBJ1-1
CATSGGLRNTEAFF
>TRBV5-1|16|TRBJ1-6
CASSFQTGGYNSPLHF
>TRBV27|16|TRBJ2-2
CASSQWTGLNTGELFF
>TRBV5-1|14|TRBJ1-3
CASSMASSGNTIYF
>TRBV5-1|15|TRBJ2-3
CASSRDSGGTDTQYF
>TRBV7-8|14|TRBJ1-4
CASSLTGLGEKLFF
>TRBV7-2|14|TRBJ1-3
CASSLDNSGNTIYF
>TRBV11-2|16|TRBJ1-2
CASSRVGGSLRGGYTF
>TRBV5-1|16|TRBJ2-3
CASSLVLAGLTDTQYF
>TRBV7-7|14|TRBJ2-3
CASSPGGRTDTQYF
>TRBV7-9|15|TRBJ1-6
CASSLDSGYNSPLHF
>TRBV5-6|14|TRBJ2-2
CASSFRGFTGELFF
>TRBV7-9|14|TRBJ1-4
CASSSLSPWEKLFF
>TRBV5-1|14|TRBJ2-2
CASSLSVVNGELFF
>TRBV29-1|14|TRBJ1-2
CSVSVRGTGGGYTF
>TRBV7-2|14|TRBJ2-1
CASSLLAGAARQFF
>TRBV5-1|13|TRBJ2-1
CASRLRLNNEQFF
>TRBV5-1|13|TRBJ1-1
CASSNRENTEAFF
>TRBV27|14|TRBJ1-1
CASSPRGAHTEAFF
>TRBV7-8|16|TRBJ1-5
CASSLAPRGRDQPQHF
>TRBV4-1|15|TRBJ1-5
CASSHSDRGNQPQHF
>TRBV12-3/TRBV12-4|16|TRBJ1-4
CASSRGAEWGNEKLFF
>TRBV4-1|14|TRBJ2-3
CASSHRQGIDTQYF
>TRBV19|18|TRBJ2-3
CASSIGPKTSGLMDTQYF
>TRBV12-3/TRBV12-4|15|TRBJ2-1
CASSFTTIGQGGPFF
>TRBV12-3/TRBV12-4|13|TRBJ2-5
CASRISLLATQYF
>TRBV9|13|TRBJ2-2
CASSASSTGELFF
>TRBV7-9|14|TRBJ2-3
CASSLFPPPDTQYF
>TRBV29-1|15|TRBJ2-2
CSVEKGLLGTGELFF
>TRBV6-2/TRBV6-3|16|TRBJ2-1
CASSGRTPLSYNEQFF
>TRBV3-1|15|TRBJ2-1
CASSRQGGAEGEQFF
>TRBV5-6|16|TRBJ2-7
CASSLTGRAFSYEQYF
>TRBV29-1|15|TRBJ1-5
CSVEMVGSGNQPQHF
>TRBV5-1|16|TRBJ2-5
CASSLVGAGEKETQYF